This section outlines one TCR beta chain sequence together with its context. The data were taken from a study of T cell changes during pregnancy in multiple sclerosis. The CDR3 consists of 15 residues. Per the germline V gene, CDR1 is SGHNT and CDR2 is YYREEE (reference sequence). The V segment lost 4 bases and the J segment 3 bases; nucleotides outside the gene matches: 8. This table comes from immunoSEQ multiplex PCR, and its TCRdb copy is limited to in-frame clones, with some not included. The data show tens of thousands of clones, around nine tenths seen once. Sequencing used peripheral blood, obtained in the first trimester of pregnancy. The sequence came from a female donor in good health, enrolled as a control in a pregnancy study. The V and J genes are TRBV5-4 and TRBJ1-2; 8 bases agree with TRBD1. The CDR3 region has the DNA TGTGCCAGCAGCCCCTCAGGGGGCCTAGACTATGGCTACACCTTC. Translation: CASSPSGGLDYGYTF.